One and the same sample provided the 24 T cell receptor beta chains below, sequenced in a study of human T cells and chemical hapten exposure (dated by TCRdb to 2020 to 2022). The meaning of the sample's time point label: pre-sensitization, week 0. The treatment or condition label, read with the paper, signifies: therapeutic diphenylcyclopropenone sensitization with weekly scalp DPC. The library was made by RACE. Sequencing was performed on a NextSeq 500. The raw public data were reprocessed by TCRdb itself: fastp quality trimming at Q25, MiXCR clonotype calling, in-frame beta chains only. Every CDR3 protein is listed once, alongside the most common genes and DNA of its rows. This sample holds 95,000 to 150,000 distinct CDR3 sequences; roughly 13% were observed only once. 2.5% to 3.5% of the sample lies in the top ten. The material sequenced was whole blood, taken in connection with sensitization to the hapten diphenylcyclopropenone (DPC). These receptors all stem from a woman aged 18-29 years with alopecia areata. Some clones in this sample may be carry-over from other donors' samples.

This chain uses TRBV4-3 with TRBJ1-5; D possibly corresponds to TRBD1 (6 bases). The ends were cut back, 3 bases at V and 6 bases at J, with 12 bases in the middle. CDR3 size: 14 residues. Per the germline V gene, CDR1 is LGHNA and CDR2 is YSLEER. The CDR3 loop reads CASSQVQGTQPQHF. DNA of the CDR3: TGCGCCAGCAGCCAGGTACAGGGAACTCAGCCCCAGCATTTT.

The chain has TRBV20-1 and TRBJ1-5; TRBD1 is a possible D gene (6 bases). CDR1 is DFQATT, CDR2 SNEGSKA, per germline (reference sequence). The V and J ends lost 0 bases and 6 bases respectively, with 18 bases between them. The CDR3 has 16 residues. The CDR3 loop reads CSARDLGPTGSQPQHF. The CDR3 nucleotides are TGCAGTGCTAGAGATCTCGGTCCTACAGGGAGTCAGCCCCAGCATTTT.

The table lists this clonotype with many counts. The rearrangement uses TRBV4-3 and TRBJ1-4; no reliable D call. Germline V gives CDR1 LGHNA, CDR2 YSLEER. The CDR3 is 15 residues long. Trimming removed 2 bases from V and 5 bases from J, with 12 bases in between. The CDR3 nucleotides are TGCGCCAGCAGCCAATCGCTAGGGAGGAATGAAAAACTGTTTTTT. Protein: CASSQSLGRNEKLFF.

This clonotype was recorded many times. V is TRBV7-2 and J is TRBJ2-1; TRBD2 matches 15 bases. After removal of 7 bases from V and 7 bases from J, the junction contained 5 bases not matched to a gene. Germline lookup yields CDR1 SGHTA and CDR2 FQGNSA. The CDR3 consists of 15 residues. In DNA, the CDR3 is TGTGCCAGCACCATGGGACTAGCGGGGGGAAATGAGCAGTTCTTC. Protein sequence: CASTMGLAGGNEQFF.

This clonotype has only a few counts. The chain recombines TRBV2 with TRBJ2-3; TRBD2 agrees at 10 bases. This CDR3 is built from 15 residues. The germline V gene encodes CDR1 SNHLY and CDR2 FYNNEI. The trim removed 5 bases at V and 6 bases at J, leaving 8 bases unmatched. The CDR3 sequence: CASSSPAGGMDTQYF. CDR3 nucleotides: TGTGCCAGCAGTTCCCCAGCGGGGGGGATGGATACGCAGTATTTT.

V usage is TRBV10-3 and J usage is TRBJ2-3; a possible D gene is TRBD2 (6 bases). The CDR3 length is 14 residues. Germline CDR1 reads ENHRY; CDR2 reads SYGVKD. The ends were cut back, 7 bases at V and 6 bases at J, with 17 bases in the middle. The CDR3 reads CAIKSSGGTDTQYF. For the CDR3, the DNA is TGTGCCATCAAGAGTAGCGGAGGAACCGATACGCAGTATTTT.

CDR3 in DNA: TGTGCCAGCTCACCCACCCCGGGGGCGGTCACTGAAGCTTTCTTT. The encoded protein is CASSPTPGAVTEAFF. This chain uses TRBV18 with TRBJ1-1; D may be TRBD1 (6 bases). This CDR3 contains 15 residues. Between the trimmed V and J ends, which lost 3 bases and 4 bases, there was a span of 15 bases. The V gene's germline CDR1 is KGHSH and CDR2 LQKENI.

The V and J genes are TRBV6-4 and TRBJ2-3; D not resolved. Trimming took off 4 bases at V and 4 bases at J, with 15 bases between the two ends. CDR3 length equals 15 residues. Germline V gene sequence: CDR1 MRHNA, CDR2 SNTAGT. The CDR3 DNA follows: TGTGCCAGCAGTGCGCTTGCAGGTACCGCAGATACGCAGTATTTT. It translates to CASSALAGTADTQYF.

This clonotype was detected many times. The chain uses TRBV6-2 or TRBV6-3 and TRBJ1-5; 8 nucleotides line up with TRBD1. The CDR3 is 18 residues long. Trimming at V came to 6 bases and at J to 7 bases, leaving 20 bases not matched to a gene. The V gene's germline CDR1 is MNHEY and CDR2 SVGEGT. The CDR3 loop is CASSLGQGASGWRQPQHF. The DNA for the CDR3 is TGTGCCAGCAGCTTAGGCCAGGGGGCGTCGGGTTGGAGGCAGCCCCAGCATTTT.

In this sample, this clonotype turned up a few times. The chain uses TRBV7-8 and TRBJ1-6; D is perhaps TRBD1 (6 bases). V was cut by 5 bases and J by 0 bases, with 14 bases left in between. CDR1 and CDR2 from the germline V gene are SGHVS and FQNEAQ. The CDR3 extends over 17 amino acids. The CDR3 spells CASSLRGGNSYNSPLHF. The CDR3 DNA is TGTGCCAGCAGCCTAAGGGGGGGCAACTCCTATAATTCACCCCTCCACTTT.

There are a few counts of this clonotype. The rearrangement links TRBV5-5 to TRBJ2-7; D gene unclear. Germline CDR1 is SGHKS and CDR2 is YYEKEE (reference sequence). The CDR3 is 15 residues long. The germline V and J ends were trimmed by 3 bases and 0 bases, with 13 bases remaining between them. In nucleotides, the CDR3 is TGTGCCAGCAGCTCCCGGCAGGTTAGCTCCTACGAGCAGTACTTC. Protein product: CASSSRQVSSYEQYF.

The chain is built from TRBV6-4 and TRBJ2-1, with D possibly being TRBD1 (5 bases). The germline gives CDR1 MRHNA, CDR2 SNTAGT. This CDR3 spans 15 amino acids. Trimming took off 4 bases at V and 3 bases at J, with 13 bases between the two ends. CDR3 sequence reads: CASSGDRDDYNEQFF. The CDR3 DNA is TGTGCCAGCAGTGGTGACAGAGATGACTACAATGAGCAGTTCTTC.

In its sample, this clonotype was seen a few times. This rearrangement joins TRBV20-1 to TRBJ1-1; D possibly corresponds to TRBD1 (6 bases). Germline V gives CDR1 DFQATT, CDR2 SNEGSKA (reference sequence). There are 14 residues in the CDR3. Trimming took 3 bases from V and 5 from J, leaving 16 bases between them. CDR3 bases: TGCAGTGCTAGGGATGAGAGTAGGGGGACTGAAGCTTTCTTT. This codes for CSARDESRGTEAFF.

Comments on this clonotype: This may arise from a read error, as a much more abundant clone is one base away. V is TRBV14 and J is TRBJ1-1, with D tentatively TRBD1 (6 bases). The V gene lost 4 bases and the J gene lost 1 base, with 10 bases spanning the gap. The germline CDR1 and CDR2 sequences are SGHDN and FVKESK. The CDR3 runs 14 residues. The CDR3 DNA reads TGTGCCAGCAGCCCCCTGACAGGGAACACTGAAGCTTTCTTT. Protein product: CASSPLTGNTEAFF.

This clonotype was recorded many times. The chain uses TRBV20-1 and TRBJ1-4; no clear D gene. The CDR3 has 11 amino acids. V gave up 5 bases and J gave up 4 bases, with 5 bases separating them. Germline V gives CDR1 DFQATT, CDR2 SNEGSKA (reference sequence). The CDR3 reads CSAPNNEKLFF. Written as DNA, the CDR3 is TGCAGTGCTCCTAATAATGAAAAACTGTTTTTT.

The chain carries TRBV4-3 and TRBJ2-6; D is unresolved. This CDR3 contains 19 residues. The V and J ends lost 4 bases and 0 bases respectively, with 19 bases between them. In germline, CDR1 is LGHNA, CDR2 YSLEER. The CDR3 region is CASSLRTDNLHSGANVLTF. DNA of the CDR3: TGCGCCAGCAGCCTTCGAACAGATAACCTACACTCTGGGGCCAACGTCCTGACTTTC.

This clonotype was detected a few times. J is TRBJ2-7 and V is TRBV20-1; D is perhaps TRBD2 (5 bases). Germline V gives CDR1 DFQATT, CDR2 SNEGSKA (reference sequence). Trimming removed 5 bases at V and 0 bases at J, with 20 bases between. This CDR3 comprises 16 residues. CDR3 nucleotides: TGCAGTGCTCTATCCCAGTGGGCGGGTCCCTCCTACGAGCAGTACTTC. Protein sequence: CSALSQWAGPSYEQYF.

This clonotype was seen many times. The chain carries TRBV20-1 and TRBJ2-7; D is perhaps TRBD2 (7 bases). Per germline, CDR1 DFQATT and CDR2 SNEGSKA (reference sequence). Trimming stripped 2 bases from V and 5 bases from J, with 16 bases between. The CDR3 totals 14 residues. The CDR3 coding sequence is TGCAGTGCTAGAAGGGGGGGGCTAGCGGACGAGCAGTACTTC. It translates to CSARRGGLADEQYF.

This clonotype was detected a few times. V is TRBV12-3 or TRBV12-4 and J is TRBJ1-5, with D tentatively TRBD1 (6 bases). V lost 6 bases and J 3 bases, leaving 12 bases between the germline ends. CDR3 length: 14 residues. The CDR3 DNA sequence: TGTGCCAGCAGGAACAGGGCCCCCAATCAGCCCCAGCATTTT. Translating it yields CASRNRAPNQPQHF.

For the CDR3, the DNA is TGTGCCAGCAGCAGACCCCCGGGGGAGCCCCTATCCGATGAGCAGTTCTTC. Translation gives CASSRPPGEPLSDEQFF. The chain recombines TRBV21-1 with TRBJ2-1; the table's TRBD1 call for D was not verified on the DNA. TRBV21-1 is shown as a pseudogene. This CDR3 has 17 amino acids.

This clonotype was seen repeatedly, ten times or more. V usage is TRBV11-2 and J usage is TRBJ1-1, with 7 bases matching TRBD1. The CDR3 is 12 amino acids. Germline trimming cut 3 bases from V and 10 bases from J; bases unmatched to any gene: 5. Per the germline V gene, CDR1 is SGHAT and CDR2 is FQNNGV. CDR3 DNA sequence: TGTGCCAGCAGCTTTAGTTACAGGGGAGCTTTCTTT. Translated, it gives CASSFSYRGAFF.

This clonotype was observed at least ten times. V gene TRBV28 combines with J gene TRBJ2-6, with 9 bases fitting TRBD1. The CDR3 spans 14 residues. The germline V gene has CDR1 MDHEN and CDR2 SYDVKM. Germline trimming cut 8 bases from V and 4 bases from J; bases unmatched to any gene: 3. CDR3 sequence reads: CASGQGFGANVLTF. CDR3 coding DNA: TGTGCCAGCGGACAGGGGTTCGGGGCCAACGTCCTGACTTTC.

This rearrangement joins TRBV18 to TRBJ2-2; TRBD2 might be the D (6 bases). The CDR3 spans 15 residues. Germline V gene data show CDR1 as KGHSH and CDR2 as LQKENI. Trimming took off 0 bases at V and 5 bases at J, with 10 bases between the two ends. CDR3 sequence reads: CASSPPGTSTGELFF. In DNA, the CDR3 is TGTGCCAGCTCACCACCCGGGACTTCAACCGGGGAGCTGTTTTTT.

The sample holds many counts of this clonotype. A junction end diverges from the germline sequence, so it may reflect a read error. This chain joins TRBV6-6 and TRBJ1-6, with 7 bases aligning to TRBD1. CDR1 is MNHNY and CDR2 is SVGAGI in the germline V gene (reference sequence). CDR3 size: 15 residues. The DNA for the CDR3 is TGTGCCAGCAGTAACTCGGGACAGCCAAATTCACCCCTCCACTTT. Translating gives CASSNSGQPNSPLHF.